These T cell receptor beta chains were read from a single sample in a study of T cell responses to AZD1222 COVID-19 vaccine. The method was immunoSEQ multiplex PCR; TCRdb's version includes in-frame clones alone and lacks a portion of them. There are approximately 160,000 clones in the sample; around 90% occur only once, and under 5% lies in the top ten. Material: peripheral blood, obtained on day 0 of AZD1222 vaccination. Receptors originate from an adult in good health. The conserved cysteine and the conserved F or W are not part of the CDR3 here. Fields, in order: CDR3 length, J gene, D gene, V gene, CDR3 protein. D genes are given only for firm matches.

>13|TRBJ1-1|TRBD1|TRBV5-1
ASSLDNLKGAGAF
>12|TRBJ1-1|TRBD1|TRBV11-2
ASSPGTGQTEAF
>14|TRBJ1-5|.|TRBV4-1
ASSQLQGYGNQPQH
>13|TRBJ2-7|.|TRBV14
ASSQDPQSLYEQY
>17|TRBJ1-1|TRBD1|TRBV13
ASSSGTALNPAMNTEAF
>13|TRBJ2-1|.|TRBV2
ASSEARTGKGEQF
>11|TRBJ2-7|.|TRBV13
ASSLEGQDEQY
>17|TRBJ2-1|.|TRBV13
ASSLRIVLARSSYNEQF
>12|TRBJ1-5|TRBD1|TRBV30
AWSTPGGKQPQH
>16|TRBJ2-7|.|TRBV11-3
ASSRNTRLGRPSYEQY
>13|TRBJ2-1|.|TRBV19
ASSHRSGAGSQQF
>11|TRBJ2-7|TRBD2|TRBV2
AFRGERSYEQY
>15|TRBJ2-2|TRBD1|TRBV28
ASSSPGQGAYTGELF
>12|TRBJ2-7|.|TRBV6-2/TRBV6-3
ASSYRIGHYEQY
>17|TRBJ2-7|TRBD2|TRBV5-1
ASSLDPVAGVSIAFEQY
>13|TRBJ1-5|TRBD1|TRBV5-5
ASSPGQNSNQPQH